This TCR beta chain comes out of a study of cytomegalovirus exposure and HLA in healthy donors. Across the whole study: Earlier, about 180 million T cells were analyzed, and some 120 million unique TCR beta sequences were found among them.

This CDR3 spans 14 amino acids. The germline V gene has CDR1 SGHDT and CDR2 YYEEEE. Primers included in the PCR were 60 Vbeta and 13 Jbeta primers. Data came from immunoSEQ multiplex PCR; TCRdb stores just in-frame clones and leaves some out. The data show more than 90,000 clones, with 65% to 90% seen just once and 4.2% held by the top ten. Findings and limits, study-wide: In vitro, a few CMV-associated chains proved specific for CMV antigens.

In regard to this clone: What it recognizes is unknown.

The V and J genes are TRBV5-6 and TRBJ2-5; the match to TRBD1 covers 8 bases. The end of the DNA is better explained by TRBJ2-7, so the J call may be wrong. The TCR originated in a woman in her 70s in good health and CMV-seropositive. Sequencing used PBMCs. The CDR3 DNA follows: TGTGCCAGCAGCACAGGGGGTTACTCCTACGAGCAGTACTTC. This translates into CASSTGGYSYEQYF.